This entry is about one TCR beta chain. Its antigen remains unidentified. These data come from a study of CD8 T cells in ankylosing spondylitis. General study results and limits: There was a TCR beta motif, made of roughly eight highly homologous variants, that appeared characteristic of ankylosing spondylitis blood. Disease-associated clones were reportedly significantly overrepresented in matched ankylosing spondylitis synovial fluid.

This CDR3 is built from 15 residues. V gave up 6 bases and J gave up 9 bases, with 21 bases separating them. CDR1 and CDR2 (germline): MGHRA, YSYEKL. Making use of molecular barcodes, quantitative 5'-RACE generated TCR beta libraries. TCRdb itself ran the 5' RACE reads through MiXCR, one entry per CDR3 protein. The data hold 200,000 to 300,000 distinct CDR3 sequences, with around 32% observed a single time. This receptor was taken from a male donor with ankylosing spondylitis or in good health (not recorded which). The source material was blood, either unsorted or a sorted T cell fraction (not recorded which). The chain recombines TRBV4-1 with TRBJ2-1; a possible D gene is TRBD1 (5 bases). This CDR3 reads CASSPGALGVSEQFF. The CDR3 nucleotides read TGCGCCAGCAGTCCTGGGGCTCTAGGAGTTAGTGAGCAGTTCTTC.